This entry lists 3 T cell receptor beta chains sequenced from one sample in a study of shared clonotypes between healthy human individuals. Assay: immunoSEQ multiplex PCR; the TCRdb copy retains only in-frame clones and omits some. This sample carries some 2 million clones, 85% to 95% of them seen once, and the ten largest clones take 0.13%. The sample taken for sequencing was naive CD4+ T cells sorted from blood. Subset here: CD45RA+ positively selected. The receptor source for this set is a man younger than 30 in good health.

This clone occurred a few times. The same CDR3 also results from other DNA sequences found in this sample. This sequence joins TRBV29-1 and TRBJ1-2; possible D gene TRBD1, 5 bases. The CDR3 runs to 11 residues. Per germline, CDR1 SQVTM and CDR2 ANQGSEA. Trimming removed 3 bases at V and 4 bases at J, with 6 bases between. The CDR3 loop is CSVERGYGYTF. DNA of the CDR3: TGCAGCGTTGAGAGGGGCTATGGCTACACCTTC. Full variable domain (outside the CDR3, taken from reference TRBV29-1 and TRBJ1-2): SAVISQKPSRDICQRGTSLTIQCQVDSQVTMMFWYRQQPGQSLTLIATANQGSEATYESGFVIDKFPISRPNLTFSTLTVSNMSPEDSSIYLCSVERGYGYTFGSGTRLTVV.

The gene calls are TRBV7-2 and TRBJ2-1, with 8 positions matching TRBD1. V lost 1 base and J lost 3; bases outside the gene matches: 2. Germline loops: CDR1 SGHTA, CDR2 FQGNSA. CDR3 length: 15 residues. CDR3 loop: CASSLEDRGYNEQFF. The CDR3 DNA reads as TGTGCCAGCAGCTTAGAAGACAGGGGCTACAATGAGCAGTTCTTC. The variable domain in full, with the rest retrieved from reference TRBV7-2 and TRBJ2-1, is GAGVSQSPSNKVTEKGKDVELRCDPISGHTALYWYRQSLGQGLEFLIYFQGNSAPDKSGLPSDRFSAERTGGSVSTLTIQRTQQEDSAVYLCASSLEDRGYNEQFFGPGTRLTVL.

J is TRBJ2-7 and V is TRBV11-2, with TRBD1 identical over 8 bases. J gave up 0 bases and V 7 bases, and 5 bases lay outside the gene matches. Per germline, CDR1 SGHAT and CDR2 FQNNGV. CDR3 length: 14 amino acids. CDR3: CASTRGQSSYEQYF. CDR3 bases: TGTGCCAGCACCAGGGGGCAGAGCTCCTACGAGCAGTACTTC.